This is a list of T cell receptor beta chains from one sample in a study of shared clonotypes between healthy human individuals. Here immunoSEQ multiplex PCR was the method, and the copy in TCRdb shows in-frame clones only, minus some. Of about 1 million clones detected, more than 65% appear once; the ten largest clones hold nearly 1.5%. Sequencing was done on a sample of memory CD4+ T cells sorted from blood. The receptors come from a man between 18 and 35 years old in good health. CDR3s include the opening cysteine and the closing phenylalanine or tryptophan. The order of the fields is J gene, clone size, V gene, D gene, CDR3 protein, CDR3 DNA. D genes are given only for firm matches. Clone size is stated in some rows and not others, as once, few, many or a class when expanded.

>TRBJ2-7|-|TRBV7-9|-
CASSEMGLEQYF
TGTGCCAGCAGCGAAATGGGATTAGAGCAGTACTTC
>TRBJ2-7|-|TRBV29-1|-
CSVDGAGAYEQYF
TGCAGCGTTGATGGGGCAGGAGCCTACGAGCAGTACTTC
>TRBJ2-7|-|TRBV11-3|-
CASSLLGGASYEQYF
TGTGCCAGCAGCTTATTGGGCGGTGCCTCCTACGAGCAGTACTTC
>TRBJ2-5|-|TRBV12-5|-
CASAGLRETQYF
TGTGCTAGTGCGGGACTCCGGGAGACCCAGTACTTC
>TRBJ1-2|-|TRBV18|TRBD1
CASSPDRGVSGYTF
TGTGCCAGCTCACCGGACAGGGGTGTTTCTGGCTACACCTTC
>TRBJ1-5|-|TRBV7-6|TRBD1
CASSLGGQVSNQPQHF
TGTGCCAGCAGCTTAGGGGGACAGGTTAGCAATCAGCCCCAGCATTTT
>TRBJ1-1|-|TRBV14|-
CASSQEQKAMNTEAFF
TGTGCCAGCAGCCAAGAACAGAAAGCTATGAACACTGAAGCTTTCTTT
>TRBJ2-2|-|TRBV7-2|TRBD1
CASSVQGATGELFF
TGTGCCAGCAGCGTACAGGGGGCTACCGGGGAGCTGTTTTTT
>TRBJ1-1|-|TRBV13|-
CASSLPREDGMNTEAFF
TGTGCCAGCAGCTTACCCAGGGAGGACGGTATGAACACTGAAGCTTTCTTT
>TRBJ2-7|-|TRBV10-3|TRBD1
CAISVGTGGNEQYF
TGTGCCATCAGTGTTGGGACAGGGGGCAACGAGCAGTACTTC
>TRBJ1-6|-|TRBV7-9|TRBD1
CASSLIGTGSGSPLHF
TGTGCCAGCAGCTTAATAGGGACAGGGTCAGGTTCACCCCTCCACTTT
>TRBJ2-3|few|TRBV19|-
CASSIVNSPDTQYF
TGTGCCAGTAGTATAGTTAATAGTCCAGATACGCAGTATTTT
>TRBJ2-2|-|TRBV7-2|TRBD2
CASSSSGRETGELFF
TGTGCCAGCAGCTCAAGCGGGAGAGAGACCGGGGAGCTGTTTTTT
>TRBJ2-7|-|TRBV18|TRBD1
CASSNRTGPYEQYF
TGTGCCAGCTCAAATAGGACAGGACCCTACGAGCAGTACTTC